This TCR beta chain derives from a study of shared clonotypes between healthy human individuals. The assay was immunoSEQ multiplex PCR, and TCRdb's table has in-frame clones only and misses some. The sample has fewer than 1 million clones, roughly 96% seen once. Terminally differentiated effector memory CD45RA+ cells were excluded from the naive CD8 cells, which were CD45RO-negative and positively selected for CCR7. Germline-derived CDR1 and CDR2 are MRHNA and SNTAGT. The CDR3 extends over 16 amino acids. V lost 5 bases and J 1 base, leaving 14 bases between the germline ends. Material for sequencing was naive CD8+ T cells sorted from blood. The rearrangement joins TRBV6-4 to TRBJ2-2, with D hard to call. The origin of this receptor is a young man in good health. The CDR3 DNA reads as TGTGCCAGCAGTCTCCTTCCGCAACTGAACACCGGGGAGCTGTTTTTT. Translation: CASSLLPQLNTGELFF.